The sequence of this T cell receptor (beta chain) was determined in a study of siplizumab effects on memory and regulatory T cells. Germline lookup yields CDR1 MGHRA and CDR2 YSYEKL. CDR3 length equals 16 residues. J was trimmed by 4 bases and V by 1 base; bases with no gene match: 6. Clones were read by immunoSEQ multiplex PCR, and TCRdb kept only the in-frame ones, dropping some. The repertoire includes 90,000 to 95,000 clones, more than 95% of them detected once, and around 0.031% sits in the top ten. Unstimulated naive, memory, effector memory and TEMRA subsets were also sequenced, drawn from three donor pairs.

The sequencing input was naive CD4+ T cells sorted from blood. The chain joins TRBV4-1 to TRBJ2-3; TRBD2 aligns across 9 bases. This TCR was sampled from a human donor in good health. CDR3 sequence reads: CASSQGGTSLADTQYF. CDR3 coding DNA: TGCGCCAGCAGCCAAGGCGGGACTAGCTTGGCAGATACGCAGTATTTT.